This TCR beta chain comes out of a study of blood T cell repertoires in COVID-19. Study summary: COVID-19 samples, acute and convalescent, were from the United States, Italy and Spain.

The CDR3 consists of 11 residues. Germline CDR1 and CDR2: SGHAT and FQNNGV. With V trimmed by 10 bases and J by 5 bases, 2 bases remained unmatched. Sequencing used immunoSEQ multiplex PCR; TCRdb keeps in-frame clones, though not all of them. The table records 120,000 or so clones, around 83% of them present only once. The V and J genes are TRBV11-2 and TRBJ2-1; 7 bases line up with TRBD2. The sample consisted of peripheral blood. The TCR comes from an elderly man with active or convalescent COVID-19. The CDR3 DNA sequence: TGTGCCACCGCGGGAGACAATGAGCAGTTCTTC. This sequence encodes CATAGDNEQFF.